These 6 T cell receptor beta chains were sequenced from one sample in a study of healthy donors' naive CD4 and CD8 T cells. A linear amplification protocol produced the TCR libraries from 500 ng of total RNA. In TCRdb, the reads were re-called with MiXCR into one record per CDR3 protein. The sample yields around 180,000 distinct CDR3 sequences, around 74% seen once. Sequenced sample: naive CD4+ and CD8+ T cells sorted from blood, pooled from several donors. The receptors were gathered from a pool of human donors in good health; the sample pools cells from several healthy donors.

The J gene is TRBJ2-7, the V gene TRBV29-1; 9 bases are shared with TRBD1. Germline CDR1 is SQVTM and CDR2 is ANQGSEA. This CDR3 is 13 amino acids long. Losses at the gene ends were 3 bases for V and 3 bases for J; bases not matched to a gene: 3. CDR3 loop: CSVEKDRGYEQYF. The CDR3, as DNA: TGCAGCGTTGAGAAGGACAGGGGCTACGAGCAGTACTTC.

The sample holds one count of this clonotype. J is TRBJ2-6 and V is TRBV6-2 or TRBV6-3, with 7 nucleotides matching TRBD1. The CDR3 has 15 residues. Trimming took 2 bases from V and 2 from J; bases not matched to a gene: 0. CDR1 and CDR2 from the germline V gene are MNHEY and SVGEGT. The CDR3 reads CASSYQGAGANVLTF. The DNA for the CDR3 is TGTGCCAGCAGTTACCAGGGGGCTGGGGCCAACGTCCTGACTTTC.

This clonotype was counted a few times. CDR3 protein: CATSRDRQGEYSYEQYF. The CDR3 DNA reads TGTGCCACCAGCAGAGATCGGCAGGGGGAATACTCCTACGAGCAGTACTTC. The chain employs TRBV15 and TRBJ2-7; the match to TRBD1 covers 7 bases. The CDR3 totals 17 residues. V lost 0 bases, J lost 0 bases, and 8 bases stayed unmatched. Germline V gives CDR1 LNHNV, CDR2 YYDKDF (reference sequence).

In DNA, the CDR3 is TGCAGCGTTGAGGCTAGCGGGAGAAGCACAGATACGCAGTATTTT. Residues: CSVEASGRSTDTQYF. This chain links TRBV29-1 with TRBJ2-3; TRBD2 agrees at 10 bases. The ends lost 3 bases at V and 0 bases at J; junction bases unmatched: 3. This CDR3 comprises 15 residues. Germline V gene data show CDR1 as SQVTM and CDR2 as ANQGSEA.

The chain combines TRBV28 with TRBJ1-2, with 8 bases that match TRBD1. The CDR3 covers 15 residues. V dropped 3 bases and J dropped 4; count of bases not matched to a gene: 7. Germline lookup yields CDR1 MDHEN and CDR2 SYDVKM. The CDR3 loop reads CASSLVNTGGYGYTF. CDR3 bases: TGTGCCAGCAGTTTGGTGAACACAGGGGGCTATGGCTACACCTTC.

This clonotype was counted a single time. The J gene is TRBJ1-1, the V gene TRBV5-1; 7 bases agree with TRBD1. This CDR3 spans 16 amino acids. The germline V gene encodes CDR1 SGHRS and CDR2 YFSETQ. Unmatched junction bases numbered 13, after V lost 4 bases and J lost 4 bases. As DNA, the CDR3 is TGCGCCAGCAGCCTGGGTTCAGGGGGAGGGAGCACTGAAGCTTTCTTT. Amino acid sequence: CASSLGSGGGSTEAFF.